This T cell receptor (beta chain) was sequenced for a study of chemoradiotherapy in HPV16-positive cancers. In the study overall: Two HPV16-positive patients' cells yielded candidate HPV-specific clones and common motifs. Findings and limits, study-wide: HPV-responsive T-cell expansion during chemoradiotherapy was linked to improved recurrence-free survival in HPV16-positive patients. HPV-specific T cells were functionally defined from only a couple of HPV16-positive patients.

Produced via immunoSEQ multiplex PCR; TCRdb's table is partial and in-frame only. The table lists over 2,000 clones, around 64% of them singletons. The CDR3 is 18 residues long. On this clone: Its cognate antigen is unknown.

The sequences come from tumor tissue, collected from a patient who underwent chemoradiotherapy. The sequence came from a human donor with HPV-associated anogenital cancer. The V and J genes are TRBV21-1 and TRBJ2-3; whether TRBD2, the table's D call, matches the DNA was not checked. TRBV21-1 is a known pseudogene. The chain's CDR3 is CASSKASTKRRCTDTQYF. The CDR3 DNA follows: TGTGCCAGCAGCAAAGCCTCTACTAAGCGGAGGTGCACAGATACGCAGTATTTT.